This T cell receptor beta chain was recovered during a study of blood T cell repertoires in COVID-19. Study overall: Some COVID-19 samples were acute and others convalescent; all came from the United States, Italy and Spain.

The data were produced by immunoSEQ multiplex PCR, yet TCRdb's version contains in-frame clones alone and is incomplete. The sample comprises approximately 100,000 clones, approximately 90% of which are singletons, and roughly 0.99% rests with the top ten. The germline V gene has CDR1 SGHRS and CDR2 YFSETQ. V was pared by 4 bases and J by 2 bases, with 6 bases of the junction left unmatched. The CDR3 has 15 residues. V gene TRBV5-1 combines with J gene TRBJ2-1; 7 bases line up with TRBD2. The clonotype comes from a man in his 60s with acute or convalescent COVID-19. The specimen was peripheral blood. In DNA, the CDR3 is TGCGCCAGCAGCGCAACTAGCGACCCCTACAATGAGCAGTTCTTC. Translated: CASSATSDPYNEQFF.